This TCR beta chain was sequenced for a study of T cells in Graves' hyperthyroidism and ophthalmopathy. Overall study findings and caveats: Most thyroid clonotypes with frequency above 0.001 were detected in blood. Ophthalmopathy was distinguished from stable hyperthyroidism by 13 V-J signatures. Progression to ophthalmopathy was predicted a median of approximately 6.4 months early.

Using RNA transcripts as the source, TCR beta CDR3 regions were amplified. First-round RT-PCR with HTBI primers amplified the TCR CDR3 region. MiXCR, run by TCRdb on the multiplex PCR reads, gives a single entry per CDR3 protein. The repertoire holds about 260,000 distinct CDR3 sequences, 16% seen once, with about 29% in the top ten. In this sample, this clonotype turned up many times. Its antigen is not known. With duration under 3 months, ophthalmopathy was active: Clinical Activity Score at least 3, NOSPECS at least 4. Germline values: CDR1 MNHEY, CDR2 SVGEGT. The V and J ends lost 0 bases and 0 bases, in that order; junction bases with no gene match: 11. The CDR3 is 18 residues long.

The material sequenced was blood. The TCR originated in a woman aged 18-29 years with Graves' ophthalmopathy. The chain employs TRBV6-2 or TRBV6-3 and TRBJ2-7; TRBD2 matches at 7 bases. The CDR3 coding sequence is TGTGCCAGCAGTTACTCGCCCGGGGGGAACCTCCTCTCCTACGAGCAGTACTTC. Encoded protein: CASSYSPGGNLLSYEQYF.